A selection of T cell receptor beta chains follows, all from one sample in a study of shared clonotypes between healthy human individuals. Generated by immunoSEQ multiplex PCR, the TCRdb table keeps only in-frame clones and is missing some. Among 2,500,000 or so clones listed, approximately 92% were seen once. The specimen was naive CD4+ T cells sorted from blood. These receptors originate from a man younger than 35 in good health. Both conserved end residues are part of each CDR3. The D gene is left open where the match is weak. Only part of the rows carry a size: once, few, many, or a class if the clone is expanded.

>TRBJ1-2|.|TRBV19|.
CATKKDLSSYGYTF
TGTGCCACTAAAAAGGACCTATCGTCCTATGGCTACACCTTC
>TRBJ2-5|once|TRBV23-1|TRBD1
CASSQSKTGIQETQYF
TGCGCCAGCAGTCAATCGAAGACAGGGATCCAAGAGACCCAGTACTTC
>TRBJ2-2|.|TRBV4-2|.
CASSQAVDSYTGELFF
TGTGCCAGCAGCCAAGCGGTTGACTCCTACACCGGGGAGCTGTTTTTT
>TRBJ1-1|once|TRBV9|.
CASSVGTGAMSTEAFF
TGTGCCAGCAGCGTAGGAACAGGCGCGATGAGCACTGAAGCTTTCTTT
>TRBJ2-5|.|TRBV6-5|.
CASSAPGERTETQYF
TGTGCCAGCAGTGCCCCAGGGGAACGCACAGAGACCCAGTACTTC
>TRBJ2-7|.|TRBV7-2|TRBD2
CASRYPGGPIYEQYF
TGTGCCAGCAGATATCCGGGGGGGCCGATCTACGAGCAGTACTTC
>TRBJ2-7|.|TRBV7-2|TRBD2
CASSLTSGIGEQYF
TGTGCCAGCAGCCTCACGAGCGGGATAGGTGAGCAGTACTTC
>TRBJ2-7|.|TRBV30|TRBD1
CAWSRGTGQYEQYF
TGTGCCTGGAGTCGCGGGACAGGGCAATACGAGCAGTACTTC
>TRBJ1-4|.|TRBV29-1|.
CSVGQAATNEKLFF
TGCAGCGTTGGACAGGCTGCAACTAATGAAAAACTGTTTTTT
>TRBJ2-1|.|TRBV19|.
CASSTLGPYNEQFF
TGTGCCAGTAGCACTCTAGGACCTTACAATGAGCAGTTCTTC
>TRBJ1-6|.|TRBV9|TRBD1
CASSVGGTANSPLHF
TGTGCCAGCAGCGTAGGGGGGACAGCGAATTCACCCCTCCACTTT
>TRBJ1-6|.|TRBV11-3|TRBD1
CASSLRGQENPMPLHF
TGTGCCAGCAGCTTGAGGGGACAGGAAAACCCTATGCCCCTCCACTTT
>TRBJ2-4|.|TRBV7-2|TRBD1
CASSLGQGNIQYF
TGTGCCAGCAGCTTAGGACAGGGGAACATTCAGTACTTC
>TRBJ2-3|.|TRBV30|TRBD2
CAWGPGLATDTQYF
TGTGCCTGGGGGCCGGGACTAGCAACAGATACGCAGTATTTT
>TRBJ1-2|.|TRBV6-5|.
CASSYSQGSRGYTF
TGTGCCAGCAGTTACTCCCAGGGCTCACGTGGCTACACCTTC
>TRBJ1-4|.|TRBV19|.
CASSIVSGREKLFF
TGTGCCAGTAGTATTGTTTCGGGGAGGGAAAAACTGTTTTTT
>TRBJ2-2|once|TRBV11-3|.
CASSLATGGTGELFF
TGTGCCAGCAGCTTAGCCACAGGCGGCACCGGGGAGCTGTTTTTT
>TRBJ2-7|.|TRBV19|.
CASSSDGPGGEQYF
TGTGCCAGTAGCTCAGACGGCCCAGGGGGGGAGCAGTACTTC
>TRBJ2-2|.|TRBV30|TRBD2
CAWSVRSSGGFYTGELFF
TGTGCCTGGAGTGTAAGGTCTAGCGGGGGGTTCTACACCGGGGAGCTGTTTTTT
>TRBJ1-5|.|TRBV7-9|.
CASSPGGYQPQHF
TGTGCCAGCAGCCCAGGTGGTTATCAGCCCCAGCATTTT
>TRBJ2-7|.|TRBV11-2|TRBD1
CASSPIRDRKDYEQYF
TGTGCCAGCAGCCCCATTCGGGACAGGAAGGACTACGAGCAGTACTTC
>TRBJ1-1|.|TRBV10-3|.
CAIRPDLSMNTEAFF
TGTGCCATCAGACCAGATTTGTCGATGAACACTGAAGCTTTCTTT
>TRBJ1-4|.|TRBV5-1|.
CASSLAPGGATNEKLFF
TGCGCCAGCAGCTTGGCCCCTGGCGGGGCAACTAATGAAAAACTGTTTTTT
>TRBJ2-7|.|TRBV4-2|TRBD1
CASSPYGQGHYEQYF
TGTGCCAGCAGCCCTTACGGACAGGGGCACTACGAGCAGTACTTC
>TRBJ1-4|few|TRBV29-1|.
CSVNRDGEKLFF
TGCAGCGTTAACAGGGATGGTGAAAAACTGTTTTTT
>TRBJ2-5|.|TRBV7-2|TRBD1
CASRKGGGNQETQYF
TGTGCCAGCAGAAAAGGGGGCGGCAACCAAGAGACCCAGTACTTC
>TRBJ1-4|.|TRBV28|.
CASSASVVEKLFF
TGTGCCAGCAGTGCCAGTGTTGTGGAAAAACTGTTTTTT
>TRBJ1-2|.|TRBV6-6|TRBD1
CASNPRTGRTYGYTF
TGTGCCAGCAACCCTAGGACAGGACGCACCTATGGCTACACCTTC
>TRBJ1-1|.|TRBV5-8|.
CASSLGAGLIGAFF
TGTGCCAGCAGCTTGGGGGCAGGGTTGATTGGAGCTTTCTTT
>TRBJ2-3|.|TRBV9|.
CASSPQPAGRTDTQYF
TGTGCCAGCAGCCCCCAACCCGCGGGACGCACAGATACGCAGTATTTT
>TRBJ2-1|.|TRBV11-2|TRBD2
CASSLSGGRSSYNEQFF
TGTGCCAGCAGCCTTAGCGGGGGGAGGAGCTCCTACAATGAGCAGTTCTTC
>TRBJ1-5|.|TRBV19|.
CASSIMAGYNQPQHF
TGTGCCAGTAGTATAATGGCAGGATACAATCAGCCCCAGCATTTT
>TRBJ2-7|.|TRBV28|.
CASSLLGYEQYF
TGTGCCAGCAGCCTTCTAGGCTACGAGCAGTACTTC
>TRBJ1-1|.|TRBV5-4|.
CASSLMAGYTEAFF
TGTGCCAGCAGCTTGATGGCGGGGTACACTGAAGCTTTCTTT
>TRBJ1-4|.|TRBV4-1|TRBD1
CASSRTPGQPNEKLFF
TGCGCCAGCAGCCGCACACCGGGACAGCCTAATGAAAAACTGTTTTTT
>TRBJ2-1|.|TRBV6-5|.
CASSYRVEANEQFF
TGTGCCAGCAGTTACCGTGTGGAGGCGAATGAGCAGTTCTTC
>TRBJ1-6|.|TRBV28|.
CASSPSQGSYSPLHF
TGTGCCAGCAGTCCTAGTCAGGGCAGTTATTCACCCCTCCACTTT
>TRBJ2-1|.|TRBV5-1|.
CASSFRADNEQFF
TGCGCCAGCAGCTTTCGGGCGGACAATGAGCAGTTCTTC
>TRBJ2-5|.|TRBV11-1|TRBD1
CASSLYIGTGGQETQYF
TGTGCCAGCAGCTTATATATCGGAACAGGGGGCCAAGAGACCCAGTACTTC